This TCR beta chain stems from a study of T cell repertoires in cytomegalovirus infection. Whole-study context: Public signatures in TCR beta pointed to CMV infection and matching HLA type.

Study-wide results and caveats: HLA-C-restricted CMV-specific TCR beta clonotypes prevailed in the ex vivo response.

On this clonotype itself: Its antigen is unknown.

One entry per CDR3 protein results from TCRdb running MiXCR on the reads. The table has some 200,000 distinct CDR3 sequences, around 40% seen once; the top ten hold roughly three fifths. V was cut by 2 bases and J by 7 bases, with 8 bases left in between. The CDR3 is 12 residues long. Germline loops: CDR1 WSHSY, CDR2 SAAADI. This specimen consisted of CD8+ T cells from cultured PBMCs, obtained from culture after CMV antigen stimulation. The sequence was collected from a human donor in good health (CMV status not recorded). Some clones in this sample may be carry-over from other donors' samples. This chain uses TRBV10-2 with TRBJ1-1, with a weak D call TRBD1 (5 bases). The CDR3 reads CASSEPRVEAFF. CDR3 bases: TGCGCCAGCAGTGAGCCCAGGGTTGAAGCTTTCTTT.